A single T cell receptor beta chain is shown here with its context. The antigen remains undetermined. The record originates from a study of T cell clusters in autoimmune cytopenias. General study findings and limits: The T cell clusters were defined only in silico, without experimental functional validation.

TRB rearrangements were amplified by touch-down multiplex PCR with mixed TRB-A/B primers. TCRdb reprocessed the multiplex PCR reads; each CDR3 protein has one entry and no DNA is given. The sample data list 4,200 or so distinct CDR3 sequences. The germline gives CDR1 SGHRS, CDR2 YFSETQ. The CDR3 has 16 amino acids. Approximately 36,000 genome equivalents of blood DNA were amplified for TRB. The data were also submitted as part of a second study, on T cell repertoires in aging, cancer and after chemotherapy. That work contributes: In cancer patients, declining TCR diversity with age involved lost richness and lost evenness.

The chain employs TRBV5-1 and TRBJ1-4; TCRdb indicates TRBD1, and absent DNA this call remains unverified. The TCR sequence derives from a human donor in good health. Sequenced: peripheral blood. This CDR3 reads CASSFNRGATNEKLFF.